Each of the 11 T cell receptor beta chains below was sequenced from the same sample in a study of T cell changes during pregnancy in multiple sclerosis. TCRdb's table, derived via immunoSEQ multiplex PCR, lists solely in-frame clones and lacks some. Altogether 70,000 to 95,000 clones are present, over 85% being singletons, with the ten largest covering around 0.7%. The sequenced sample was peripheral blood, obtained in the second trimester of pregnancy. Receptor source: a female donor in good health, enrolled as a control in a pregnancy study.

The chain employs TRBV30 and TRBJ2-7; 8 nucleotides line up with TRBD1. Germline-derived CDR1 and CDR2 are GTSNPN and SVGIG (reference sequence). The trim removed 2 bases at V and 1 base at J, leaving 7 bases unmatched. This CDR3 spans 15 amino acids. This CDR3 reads CAWSNQGAPSYEQYF. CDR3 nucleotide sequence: TGTGCCTGGAGTAATCAGGGGGCCCCTTCCTACGAGCAGTACTTC.

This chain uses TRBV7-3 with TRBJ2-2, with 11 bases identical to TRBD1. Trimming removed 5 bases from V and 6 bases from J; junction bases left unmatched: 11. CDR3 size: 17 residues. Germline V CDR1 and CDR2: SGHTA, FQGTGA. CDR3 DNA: TGTGCCAGCAGCCTTTTTGGGACAGGGGGTTCCGCCGGGGAGCTGTTTTTT. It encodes CASSLFGTGGSAGELFF.

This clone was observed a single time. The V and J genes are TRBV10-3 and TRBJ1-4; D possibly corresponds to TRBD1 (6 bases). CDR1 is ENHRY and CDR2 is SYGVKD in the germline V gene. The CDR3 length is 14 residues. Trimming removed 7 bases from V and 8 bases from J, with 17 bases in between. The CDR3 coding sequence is TGTGCCATCACCCCGGACAGACAAAAAGAAAAACTGTTTTTT. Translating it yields CAITPDRQKEKLFF.

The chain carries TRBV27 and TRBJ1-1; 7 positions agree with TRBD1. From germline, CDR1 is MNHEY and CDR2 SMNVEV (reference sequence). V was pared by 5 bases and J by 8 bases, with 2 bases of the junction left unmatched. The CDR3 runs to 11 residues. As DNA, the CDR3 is TGTGCCAGCAGTATCAGGGGGGAAGCTTTCTTT. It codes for CASSIRGEAFF.

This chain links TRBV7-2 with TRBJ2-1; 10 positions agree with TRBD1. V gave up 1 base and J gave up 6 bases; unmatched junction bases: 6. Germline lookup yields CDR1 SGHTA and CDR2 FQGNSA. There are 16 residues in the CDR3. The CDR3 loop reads CASSLVGQGVGNEQFF. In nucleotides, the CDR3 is TGTGCCAGCAGCTTAGTTGGACAGGGGGTCGGCAATGAGCAGTTCTTC.

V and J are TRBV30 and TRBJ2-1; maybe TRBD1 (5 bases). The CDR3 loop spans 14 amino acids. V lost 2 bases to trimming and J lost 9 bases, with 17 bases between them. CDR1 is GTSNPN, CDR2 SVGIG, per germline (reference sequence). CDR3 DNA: TGTGCCTGGAGTCTTTCTCTACAGGCTGCTGAGCAGTTCTTC. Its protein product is CAWSLSLQAAEQFF.

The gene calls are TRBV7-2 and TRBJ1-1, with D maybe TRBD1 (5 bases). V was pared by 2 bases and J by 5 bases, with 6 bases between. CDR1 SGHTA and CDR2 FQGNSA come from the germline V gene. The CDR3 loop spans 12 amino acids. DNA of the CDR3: TGTGCCAGCAGCTTATACAGGACTGAAGCTTTCTTT. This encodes CASSLYRTEAFF.

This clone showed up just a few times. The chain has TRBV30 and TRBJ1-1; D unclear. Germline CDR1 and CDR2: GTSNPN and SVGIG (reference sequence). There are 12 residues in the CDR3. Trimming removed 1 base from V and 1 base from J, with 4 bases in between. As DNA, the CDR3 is TGTGCCTGGAGTGCCCAGAACACTGAAGCTTTCTTT. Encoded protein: CAWSAQNTEAFF. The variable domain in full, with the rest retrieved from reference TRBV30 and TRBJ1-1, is SQTIHQWPATLVQPVGSPLSLECTVEGTSNPNLYWYRQAAGRGLQLLFYSVGIGQISSEVPQNLSASRPQDRQFILSSKKLLLSDSGFYLCAWSAQNTEAFFGQGTRLTVV.

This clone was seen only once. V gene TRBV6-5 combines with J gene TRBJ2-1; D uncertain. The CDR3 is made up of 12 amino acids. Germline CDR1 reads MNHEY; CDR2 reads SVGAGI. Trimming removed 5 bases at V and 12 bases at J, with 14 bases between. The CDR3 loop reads CASSGGARRQFF. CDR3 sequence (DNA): TGTGCCAGCAGTGGCGGTGCTAGGCGGCAGTTCTTC.

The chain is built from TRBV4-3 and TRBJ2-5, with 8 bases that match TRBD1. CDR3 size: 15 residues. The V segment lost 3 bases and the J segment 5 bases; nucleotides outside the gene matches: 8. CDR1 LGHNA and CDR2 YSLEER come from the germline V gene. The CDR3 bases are TGCGCCAGCAGCCAGGATACAGGGGGTGTGGAGACCCAGTACTTC. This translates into CASSQDTGGVETQYF.

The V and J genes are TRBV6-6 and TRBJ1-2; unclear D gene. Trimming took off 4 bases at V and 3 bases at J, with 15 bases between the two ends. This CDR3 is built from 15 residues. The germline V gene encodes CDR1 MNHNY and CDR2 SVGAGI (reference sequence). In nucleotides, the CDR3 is TGTGCCAGCAGTTCTCCCGGCGGGTCCGACTATGGCTACACCTTC. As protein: CASSSPGGSDYGYTF.